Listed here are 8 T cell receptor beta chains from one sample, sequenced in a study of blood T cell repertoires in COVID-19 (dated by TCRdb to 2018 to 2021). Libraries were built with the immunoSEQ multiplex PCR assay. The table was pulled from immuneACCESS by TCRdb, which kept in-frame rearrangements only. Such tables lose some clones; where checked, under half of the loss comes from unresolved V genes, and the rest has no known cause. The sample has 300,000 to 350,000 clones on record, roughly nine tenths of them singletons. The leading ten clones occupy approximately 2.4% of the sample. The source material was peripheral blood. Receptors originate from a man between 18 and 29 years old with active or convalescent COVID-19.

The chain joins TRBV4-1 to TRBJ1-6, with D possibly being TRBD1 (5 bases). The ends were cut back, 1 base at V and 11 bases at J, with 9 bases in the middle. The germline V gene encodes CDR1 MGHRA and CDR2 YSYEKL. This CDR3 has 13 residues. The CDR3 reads CASSQVQGAPLHF. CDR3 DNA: TGCGCCAGCAGCCAAGTCCAGGGTGCACCCCTCCACTTT.

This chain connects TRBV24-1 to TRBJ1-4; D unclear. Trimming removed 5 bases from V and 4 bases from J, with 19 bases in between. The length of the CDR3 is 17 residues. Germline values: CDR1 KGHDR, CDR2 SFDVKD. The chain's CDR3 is CATSGTQAADGNEKLFF. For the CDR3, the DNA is TGTGCCACCAGTGGTACTCAAGCGGCAGACGGTAATGAAAAACTGTTTTTT.

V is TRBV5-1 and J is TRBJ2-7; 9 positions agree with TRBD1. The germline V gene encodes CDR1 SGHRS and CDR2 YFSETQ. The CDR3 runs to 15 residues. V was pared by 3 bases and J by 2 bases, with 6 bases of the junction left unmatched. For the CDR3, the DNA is TGCGCCAGCAGCTCCCGGGACAGGGCAACCTACGAGCAGTACTTC. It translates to CASSSRDRATYEQYF.

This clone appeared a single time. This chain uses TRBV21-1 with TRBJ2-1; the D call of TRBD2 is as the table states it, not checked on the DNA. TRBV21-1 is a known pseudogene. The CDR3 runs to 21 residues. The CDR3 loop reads CASSKALFGTRTGGNHNEQFF. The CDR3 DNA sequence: TGTGCCAGCAGCAAAGCGCTATTTGGGACTAGGACGGGGGGGAACCACAATGAGCAGTTCTTC.

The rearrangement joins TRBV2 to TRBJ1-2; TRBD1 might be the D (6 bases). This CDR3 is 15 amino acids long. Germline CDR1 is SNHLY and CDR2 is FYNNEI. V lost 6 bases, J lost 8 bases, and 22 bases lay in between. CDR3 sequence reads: CASRDDRSSLRGYTF. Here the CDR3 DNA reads TGTGCCAGCAGGGATGACAGGTCGAGTTTGAGGGGCTACACCTTC.

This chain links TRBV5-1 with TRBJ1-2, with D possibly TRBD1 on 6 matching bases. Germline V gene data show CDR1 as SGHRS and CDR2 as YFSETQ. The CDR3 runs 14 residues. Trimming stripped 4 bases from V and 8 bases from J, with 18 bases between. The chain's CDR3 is CASSHGQRFEGYTF. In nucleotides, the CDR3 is TGCGCCAGCAGCCACGGACAGCGATTCGAGGGCTACACCTTC. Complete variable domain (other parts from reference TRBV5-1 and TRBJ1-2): KAGVTQTPRYLIKTRGQQVTLSCSPISGHRSVSWYQQTPGQGLQFLFEYFSETQRNKGNFPGRFSGRQFSNSRSEMNVSTLELGDSALYLCASSHGQRFEGYTFGSGTRLTVV.

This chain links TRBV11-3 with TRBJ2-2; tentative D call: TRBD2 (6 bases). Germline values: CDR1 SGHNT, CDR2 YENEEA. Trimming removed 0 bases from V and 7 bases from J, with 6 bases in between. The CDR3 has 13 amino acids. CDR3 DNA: TGTGCCAGCAGCTTAGAGGAGGGCGGGGAGCTGTTTTTT. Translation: CASSLEEGGELFF. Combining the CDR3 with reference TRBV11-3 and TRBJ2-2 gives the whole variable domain EAGVVQSPRYKIIEKKQPVAFWCNPISGHNTLYWYLQNLGQGPELLIRYENEEAVDDSQLPKDRFSAERLKGVDSTLKIQPAELGDSAVYLCASSLEEGGELFFGEGSRLTVL.

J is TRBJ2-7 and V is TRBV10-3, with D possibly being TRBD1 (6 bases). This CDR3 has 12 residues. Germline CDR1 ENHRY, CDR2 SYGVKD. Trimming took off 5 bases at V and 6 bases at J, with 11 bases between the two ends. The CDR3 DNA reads TGTGCCATCAGTTCCGGGACATCCGAGCAGTACTTC. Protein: CAISSGTSEQYF.